This T cell receptor beta chain was observed in a study of identical twins. Germline loops: CDR1 DFQATT, CDR2 SNEGSKA (reference sequence). V shed 1 base and J shed 7 bases, with 11 bases lying between them. This CDR3 has 13 residues. Findings and limits, study-wide: Because invariant MAIT and iNKT cells could be present, zero-insertion analyses could be partly confounded.

TCRdb re-called the 5' RACE reads through MiXCR, storing one row per CDR3 protein. The sample lists 1.5 million to 2 million distinct CDR3 sequences, around 33% seen once, with about 0.27% in the top ten. No donor was unhealthy or non-Caucasian. On this clonotype: What it binds is unknown.

Sequenced sample: cord blood. The V gene is TRBV20-1, the J gene TRBJ1-3; tentative D call: TRBD1 (6 bases). The sequence derives from a newborn girl in good health. The CDR3 DNA reads as TGCAGTGCTAGAGCTGGGGGCGGGAACACCATATATTTT. This encodes CSARAGGGNTIYF.